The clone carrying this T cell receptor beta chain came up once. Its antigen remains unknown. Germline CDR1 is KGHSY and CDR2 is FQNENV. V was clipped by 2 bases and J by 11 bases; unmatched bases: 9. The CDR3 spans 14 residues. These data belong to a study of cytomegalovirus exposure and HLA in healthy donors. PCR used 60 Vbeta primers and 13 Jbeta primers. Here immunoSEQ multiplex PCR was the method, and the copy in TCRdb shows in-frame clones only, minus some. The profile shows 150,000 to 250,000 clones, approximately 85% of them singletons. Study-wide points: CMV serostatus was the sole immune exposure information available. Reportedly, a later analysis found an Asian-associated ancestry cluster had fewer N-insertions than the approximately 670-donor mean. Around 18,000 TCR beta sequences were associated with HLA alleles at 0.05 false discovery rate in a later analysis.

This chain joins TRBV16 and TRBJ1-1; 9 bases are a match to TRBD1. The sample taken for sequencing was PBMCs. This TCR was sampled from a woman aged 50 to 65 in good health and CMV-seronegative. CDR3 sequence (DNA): TGTGCCAGCAGCCAAGCGACAGGGGGGGTCGGTGCTTTCTTT. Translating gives CASSQATGGVGAFF.